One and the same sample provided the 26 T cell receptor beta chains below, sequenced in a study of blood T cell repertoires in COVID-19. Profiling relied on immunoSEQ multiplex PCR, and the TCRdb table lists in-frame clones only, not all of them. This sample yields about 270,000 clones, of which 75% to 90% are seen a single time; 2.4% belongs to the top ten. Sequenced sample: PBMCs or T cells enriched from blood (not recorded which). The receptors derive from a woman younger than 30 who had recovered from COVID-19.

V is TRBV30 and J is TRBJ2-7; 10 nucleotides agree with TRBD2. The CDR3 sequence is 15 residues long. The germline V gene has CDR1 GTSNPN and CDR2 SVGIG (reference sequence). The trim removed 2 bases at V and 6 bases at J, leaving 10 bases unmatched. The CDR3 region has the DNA TGTGCCTGGAGTAACCAAGCGGGGGGGCCCCCCGAGCAGTACTTC. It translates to CAWSNQAGGPPEQYF.

The CDR3 protein is CASSEGRGTDNEQFF. For the CDR3, the DNA is TGTGCCAGCAGTGAAGGGCGGGGGACTGACAATGAGCAGTTCTTC. V is TRBV6-1 and J is TRBJ2-1; 7 bases are shared with TRBD2. The CDR3 has 15 amino acids. Germline CDR1 reads MNHNS; CDR2 reads SASEGT. The trim removed 1 base at V and 5 bases at J, leaving 5 bases unmatched.

The CDR3 nucleotides read TGTGCCAGCAGCTTAGTAGCGGGGGCCGACAATGAGCAGTTCTTC. This sequence encodes CASSLVAGADNEQFF. This sequence joins TRBV11-3 and TRBJ2-1, with 9 bases fitting TRBD2. Germline CDR1 and CDR2: SGHNT and YENEEA. The trim removed 1 base at V and 5 bases at J, leaving 3 bases unmatched. CDR3 size: 15 residues. The entire variable domain, with the rest obtained from reference TRBV11-3 and TRBJ2-1, is as follows: EAGVVQSPRYKIIEKKQPVAFWCNPISGHNTLYWYLQNLGQGPELLIRYENEEAVDDSQLPKDRFSAERLKGVDSTLKIQPAELGDSAVYLCASSLVAGADNEQFFGPGTRLTVL.

The CDR3, as DNA: TGTGCCAGCAGCCCATTGACAGGGGATGGCACTGAAGCTTTCTTT. Translation: CASSPLTGDGTEAFF. The rearrangement links TRBV4-2 to TRBJ1-1; the match to TRBD1 covers 8 bases. From germline, CDR1 is LGHNA and CDR2 YNFKEQ. With V trimmed by 4 bases and J by 4 bases, 8 bases remained unmatched. The CDR3 has 15 residues.

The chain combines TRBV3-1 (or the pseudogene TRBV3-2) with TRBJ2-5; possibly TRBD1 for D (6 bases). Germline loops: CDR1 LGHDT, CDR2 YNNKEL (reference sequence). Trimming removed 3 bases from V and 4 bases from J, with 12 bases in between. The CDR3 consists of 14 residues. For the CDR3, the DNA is TGTGCCAGCAGCCACCGGGTGGGGGCAGAGACCCAGTACTTC. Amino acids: CASSHRVGAETQYF.

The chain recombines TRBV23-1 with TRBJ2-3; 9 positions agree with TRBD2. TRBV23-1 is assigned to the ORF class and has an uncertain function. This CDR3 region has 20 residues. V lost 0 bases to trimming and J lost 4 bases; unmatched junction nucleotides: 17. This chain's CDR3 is CASSQSRLAGSLESADTQYF. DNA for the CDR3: TGCGCCAGCAGTCAATCGAGGCTAGCGGGGTCGTTGGAATCCGCAGATACGCAGTATTTT.

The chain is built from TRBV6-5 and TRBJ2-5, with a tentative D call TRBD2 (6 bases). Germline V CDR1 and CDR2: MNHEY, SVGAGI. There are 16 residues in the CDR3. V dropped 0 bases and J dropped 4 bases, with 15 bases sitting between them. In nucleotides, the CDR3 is TGTGCCAGCAGTTACTCGGAGGCGGGGAGAGGAGAGACCCAGTACTTC. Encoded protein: CASSYSEAGRGETQYF.

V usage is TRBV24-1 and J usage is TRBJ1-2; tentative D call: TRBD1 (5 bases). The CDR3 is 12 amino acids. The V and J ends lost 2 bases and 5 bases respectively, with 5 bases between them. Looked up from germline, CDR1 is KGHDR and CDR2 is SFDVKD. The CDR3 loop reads CATSDSGYGYTF. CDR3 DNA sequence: TGTGCCACCAGTGATTCAGGGTATGGCTACACCTTC.

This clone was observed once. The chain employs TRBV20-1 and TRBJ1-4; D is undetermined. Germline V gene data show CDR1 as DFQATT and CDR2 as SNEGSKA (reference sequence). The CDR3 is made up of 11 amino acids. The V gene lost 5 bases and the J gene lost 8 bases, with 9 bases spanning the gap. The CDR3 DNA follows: TGCAGTGCTCGGACGGGGGAAAAACTGTTTTTT. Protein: CSARTGEKLFF.

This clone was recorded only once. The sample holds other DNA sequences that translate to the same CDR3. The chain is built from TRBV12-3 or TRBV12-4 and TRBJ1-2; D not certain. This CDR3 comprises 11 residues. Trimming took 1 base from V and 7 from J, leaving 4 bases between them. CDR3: CASSLVGGYTF. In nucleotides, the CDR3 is TGTGCCAGCAGTTTAGTCGGTGGCTACACCTTC.

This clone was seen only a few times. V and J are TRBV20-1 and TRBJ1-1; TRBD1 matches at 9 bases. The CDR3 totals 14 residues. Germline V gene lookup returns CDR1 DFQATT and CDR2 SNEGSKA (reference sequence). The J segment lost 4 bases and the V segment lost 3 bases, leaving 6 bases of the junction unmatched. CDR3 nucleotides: TGCAGTGCTAGTCTACAGGGACAGGGCACTGAAGCTTTCTTT. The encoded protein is CSASLQGQGTEAFF.

The CDR3 reads CASSIFFGPAREQYF. The CDR3, as DNA: TGTGCCAGTAGTATATTCTTTGGGCCGGCGCGCGAGCAGTACTTC. This chain joins TRBV19 and TRBJ2-7, with D hard to call. The germline V gene encodes CDR1 LNHDA and CDR2 SQIVND (reference sequence). Trimming took 2 bases from V and 6 from J, leaving 17 bases between them. CDR3 length: 15 amino acids.

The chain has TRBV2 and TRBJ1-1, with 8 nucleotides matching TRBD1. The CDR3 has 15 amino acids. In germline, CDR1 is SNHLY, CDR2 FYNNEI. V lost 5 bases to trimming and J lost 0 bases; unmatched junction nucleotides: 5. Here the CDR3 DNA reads TGTGCCAGCAGTAGGAGGACAGGGCTGAACACTGAAGCTTTCTTT. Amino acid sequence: CASSRRTGLNTEAFF.

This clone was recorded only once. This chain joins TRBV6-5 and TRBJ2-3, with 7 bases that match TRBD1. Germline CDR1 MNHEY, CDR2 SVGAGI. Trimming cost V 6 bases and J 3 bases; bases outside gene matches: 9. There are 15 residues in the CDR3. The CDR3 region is CASRKGTESTDTQYF. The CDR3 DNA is TGTGCCAGCAGGAAAGGGACAGAGAGTACAGATACGCAGTATTTT.

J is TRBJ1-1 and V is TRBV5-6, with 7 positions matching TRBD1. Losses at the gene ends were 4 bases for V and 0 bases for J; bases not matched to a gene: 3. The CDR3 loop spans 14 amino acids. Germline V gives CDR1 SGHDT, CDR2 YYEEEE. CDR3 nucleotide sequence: TGTGCCAGCAGCCCACAGGGGTTGAACACTGAAGCTTTCTTT. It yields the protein CASSPQGLNTEAFF.

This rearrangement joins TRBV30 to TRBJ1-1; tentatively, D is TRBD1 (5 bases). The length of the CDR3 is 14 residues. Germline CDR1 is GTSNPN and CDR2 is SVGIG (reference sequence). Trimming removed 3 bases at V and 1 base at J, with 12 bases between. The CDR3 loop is CAWSPGRENTEAFF. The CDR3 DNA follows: TGTGCCTGGAGCCCAGGGAGGGAGAACACTGAAGCTTTCTTT.

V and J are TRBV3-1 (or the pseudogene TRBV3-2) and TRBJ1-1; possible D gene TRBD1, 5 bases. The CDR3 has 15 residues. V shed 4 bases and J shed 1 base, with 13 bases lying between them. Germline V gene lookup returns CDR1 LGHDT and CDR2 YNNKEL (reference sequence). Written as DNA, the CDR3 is TGTGCCAGCAGCCCACCAGGGTCTGGGAACACTGAAGCTTTCTTT. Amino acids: CASSPPGSGNTEAFF.

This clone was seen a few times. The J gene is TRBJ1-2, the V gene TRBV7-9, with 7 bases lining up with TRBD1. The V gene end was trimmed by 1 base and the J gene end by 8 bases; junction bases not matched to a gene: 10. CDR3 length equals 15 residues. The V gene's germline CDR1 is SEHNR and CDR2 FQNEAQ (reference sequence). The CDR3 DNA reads TGTGCCAGCAGCTTAGGGGGACAGTTTCAGGGAGGCTACACCTTC. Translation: CASSLGGQFQGGYTF.

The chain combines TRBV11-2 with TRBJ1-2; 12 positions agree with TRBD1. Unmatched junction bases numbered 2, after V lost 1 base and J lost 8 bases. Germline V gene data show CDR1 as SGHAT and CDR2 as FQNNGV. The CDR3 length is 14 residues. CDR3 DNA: TGTGCCAGCAGCTTAGGGGGACAGGGGGCAGGCTACACCTTC. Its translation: CASSLGGQGAGYTF.

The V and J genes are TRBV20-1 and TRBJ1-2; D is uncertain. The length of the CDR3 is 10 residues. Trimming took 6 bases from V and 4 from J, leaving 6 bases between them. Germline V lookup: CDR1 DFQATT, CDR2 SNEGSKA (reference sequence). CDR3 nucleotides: TGCAGTGCACGGAGCTATGGCTACACCTTC. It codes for CSARSYGYTF.

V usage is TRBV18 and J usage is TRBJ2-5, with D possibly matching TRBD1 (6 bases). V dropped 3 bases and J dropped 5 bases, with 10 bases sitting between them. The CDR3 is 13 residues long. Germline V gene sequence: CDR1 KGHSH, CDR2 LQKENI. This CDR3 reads CASSPRDMETQYF. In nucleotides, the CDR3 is TGTGCCAGCTCACCCCGGGACATGGAGACCCAGTACTTC.

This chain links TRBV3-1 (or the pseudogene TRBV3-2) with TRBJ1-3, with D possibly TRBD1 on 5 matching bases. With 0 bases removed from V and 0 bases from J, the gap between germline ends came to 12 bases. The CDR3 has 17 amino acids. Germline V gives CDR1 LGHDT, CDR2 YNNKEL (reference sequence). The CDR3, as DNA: TGTGCCAGCAGCCAAGACATGGGACTCCGCTCTGGAAACACCATATATTTT. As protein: CASSQDMGLRSGNTIYF.

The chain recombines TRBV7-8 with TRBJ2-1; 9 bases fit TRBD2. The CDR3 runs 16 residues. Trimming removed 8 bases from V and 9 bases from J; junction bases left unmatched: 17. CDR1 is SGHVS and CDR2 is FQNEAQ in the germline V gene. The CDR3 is CASQRQAGGLTGEQFF. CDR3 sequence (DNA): TGTGCCAGCCAGAGGCAGGCGGGGGGGCTCACTGGTGAGCAGTTCTTC.

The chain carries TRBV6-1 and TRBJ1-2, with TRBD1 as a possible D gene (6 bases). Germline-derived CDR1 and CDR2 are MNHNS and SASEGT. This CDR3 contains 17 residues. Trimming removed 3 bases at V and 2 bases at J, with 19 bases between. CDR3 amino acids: CASSDLAGELGNYGYTF. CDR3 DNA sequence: TGTGCCAGCAGTGATCTGGCAGGGGAGTTGGGAAACTATGGCTACACCTTC.

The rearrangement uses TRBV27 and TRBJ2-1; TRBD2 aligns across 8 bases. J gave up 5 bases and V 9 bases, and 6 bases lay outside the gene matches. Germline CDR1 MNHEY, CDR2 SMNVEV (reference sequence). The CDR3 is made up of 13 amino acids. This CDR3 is CASHIAGNNEQFF. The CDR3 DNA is TGTGCCAGTCATATAGCGGGGAACAATGAGCAGTTCTTC.

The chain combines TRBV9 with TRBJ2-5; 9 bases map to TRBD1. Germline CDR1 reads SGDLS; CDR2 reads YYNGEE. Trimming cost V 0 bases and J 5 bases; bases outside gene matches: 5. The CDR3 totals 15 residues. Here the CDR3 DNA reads TGTGCCAGCAGCGTAGTGGGACAGGGAGGGGAGACCCAGTACTTC. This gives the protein CASSVVGQGGETQYF.